The rows below give T cell receptor beta chains drawn from one sample of a study of CD8 T cells in ankylosing spondylitis. TCRdb called the 5' RACE reads again in MiXCR, with one record for every CDR3 protein. The repertoire includes fewer than 550,000 distinct CDR3 sequences, 5.3% of them detected once, and under 4.5% sits in the top ten. The sequencing input was blood, either unsorted or a sorted T cell fraction (not recorded which). These TCRs come from a male donor with ankylosing spondylitis. The CDR3 runs from the conserved cysteine through the conserved F or W. A D gene is named only where the DNA matches it firmly. A row's size may be missing; if present it is once, few, many or a size class.

17	TRBV10-3	TRBJ2-7	many	TRBD1	CAISELLGDRGYYEQYF	TGTGCCATCAGTGAGCTTCTAGGGGACAGGGGATACTACGAGCAGTACTTC
15	TRBV24-1	TRBJ2-1	many	TRBD2	CATSDRTRDYNEQFF	TGTGCCACCAGTGATCGGACTAGGGATTACAATGAGCAGTTCTTC
13	TRBV7-9	TRBJ2-7	many	NA	CASGVSTSYEQYF	TGTGCCAGCGGGGTCAGCACATCCTACGAGCAGTACTTC
16	TRBV7-2	TRBJ2-7	few	NA	CASSFSSGSESYEQYF	TGTGCCAGCAGCTTCTCCTCTGGCAGCGAATCCTACGAGCAGTACTTC
16	TRBV19	TRBJ1-1	NA	NA	CASSNLIWYPNTEAFF	TGTGCCAGTAGTAACTTGATTTGGTACCCGAACACTGAAGCTTTCTTT
14	TRBV4-3	TRBJ1-1	many	NA	CASSLRTLNTEAFF	TGCGCCAGCAGCCTAAGGACCTTGAACACTGAAGCTTTCTTT
11	TRBV11-2	TRBJ2-7	few	NA	CASSSLEEQYF	TGTGCCAGCAGCTCCCTAGAAGAGCAGTACTTC
14	TRBV10-3	TRBJ2-3	NA	NA	CAIKAGEGTDTQYF	TGTGCCATCAAGGCAGGGGAGGGGACAGATACGCAGTATTTT
14	TRBV20-1	TRBJ2-2	NA	NA	CSARDSGNTGELFF	TGCAGTGCTAGGGATAGCGGGAACACCGGGGAGCTGTTTTTT
14	TRBV29-1	TRBJ1-1	many	NA	CSVDHSQGNTEAFF	TGCAGCGTTGACCACTCACAGGGGAACACTGAAGCTTTCTTT
15	TRBV15	TRBJ2-7	NA	NA	CATSRGGSTAYEQYF	TGTGCCACCAGCAGAGGGGGAAGCACGGCCTACGAGCAGTACTTC
15	TRBV28	TRBJ2-1	many	NA	CASSLTPTLYNEQFF	TGTGCCAGCAGTTTAACCCCCACCCTCTACAATGAGCAGTTCTTC
13	TRBV3-1	TRBJ1-3	NA	NA	CASSHSEGDTIYF	TGTGCCAGCAGCCACTCGGAGGGGGACACCATATATTTT
16	TRBV29-1	TRBJ1-4	many	NA	CSVKETAFLHDEKLFF	TGCAGCGTGAAAGAGACGGCCTTCCTCCACGATGAAAAACTGTTTTTT
14	TRBV7-9	TRBJ2-7	NA	TRBD1	CATGHGQGTDEQYF	TGTGCCACCGGACACGGACAGGGCACGGACGAGCAGTACTTC
18	TRBV4-3	TRBJ2-5	many	NA	CASSQEWAAGDGMETQYF	TGCGCCAGCAGCCAAGAGTGGGCGGCTGGAGATGGTATGGAGACCCAGTACTTC
16	TRBV12-3/TRBV12-4	TRBJ2-7	many	TRBD2	CASSQNPGTSEYEQYF	TGTGCCAGCAGTCAAAACCCCGGGACTAGCGAATACGAGCAGTACTTC
13	TRBV7-2	TRBJ2-7	few	NA	CASSFTRTHEQYF	TGTGCCAGCAGCTTTACTAGGACCCACGAGCAGTACTTC
14	TRBV5-1	TRBJ1-1	many	NA	CASSLGAADTEAFF	TGCGCCAGCAGCTTGGGGGCCGCTGACACTGAAGCTTTCTTT
16	TRBV24-1	TRBJ1-5	many	NA	CATSDPRRGSNQPQHF	TGTGCCACCAGTGACCCTCGACGGGGTAGCAATCAGCCCCAGCATTTT
16	TRBV4-1	TRBJ2-3	few	NA	CASSQDPAGSTDTQYF	TGCGCCAGCAGCCAAGATCCGGCAGGGAGCACAGATACGCAGTATTTT
14	TRBV6-5	TRBJ2-3	many	TRBD2	CASSYAGGGDTQYF	TGTGCCAGCAGTTACGCGGGGGGAGGGGACACGCAGTATTTT
15	TRBV12-3/TRBV12-4	TRBJ1-1	many	NA	CASSSRGAEASEAFF	TGTGCCAGCAGTTCCCGTGGGGCAGAGGCCTCTGAAGCTTTCTTT
14	TRBV3-1	TRBJ2-1	NA	NA	CASSIKLLRNEQFF	TGTGCCAGCAGCATCAAGTTACTGAGGAATGAGCAGTTCTTC
18	TRBV20-1	TRBJ2-3	few	TRBD2	CSATSGGSIAASTDTQYF	TGCAGTGCTACCAGCGGGGGCTCGATAGCGGCTAGCACAGATACGCAGTATTTT
17	TRBV12-3/TRBV12-4	TRBJ1-4	many	TRBD1	CASSSDRGPGNYEKLFF	TGTGCCAGCAGTTCCGACAGGGGGCCGGGGAATTATGAAAAACTGTTTTTT
16	TRBV7-3	TRBJ1-2	many	TRBD1	CASSSGPGQGDRGYTF	TGTGCCAGCAGCTCGGGACCGGGACAGGGTGATCGCGGCTACACCTTC
15	TRBV3-1	TRBJ1-1	many	NA	CASSQVTGENTEAFF	TGTGCCAGCAGCCAAGTCACCGGGGAGAACACTGAAGCTTTCTTT